This record concerns one TCR beta chain sequence. What it binds is not known. This specimen comes from a study of T cell responses to AZD1222 COVID-19 vaccine. The study's findings and limits: At study baseline, merely roughly 6 AZD1222 recipients were seropositive.

Trimming shortened V by 6 bases and J by 8 bases, and 16 bases separated the two germline ends. Looked up from germline, CDR1 is MDHEN and CDR2 is SYDVKM. The CDR3 is 13 amino acids. Profiled with immunoSEQ multiplex PCR; TCRdb holds only in-frame clones, not every one. The table lists about 170,000 clones, approximately 90% of them singletons. The sequence derives from an adult who received the MenACWY meningococcal vaccine as a control. This chain uses TRBV28 with TRBJ1-2, with D uncertain. This specimen consisted of peripheral blood, obtained 28 days after the second dose of the MenACWY control vaccine. CDR3 amino acids: CASSPPNGYGYTF. The CDR3 DNA reads as TGTGCCAGCAGCCCACCGAACGGGTACGGCTACACCTTC.